The 7 T cell receptor beta chains below all came from one sample that was sequenced in a study of radiotherapy plus CTLA-4 blockade in lung cancer. Only in-frame clones appear in the TCRdb table, and some are missing; sequencing was by immunoSEQ multiplex PCR. The data contain about 80,000 clones, less than 85% of them singletons. The starting material was peripheral blood, obtained from a patient treated with radiotherapy plus ipilimumab. The receptors shown here come from a human donor with non-small cell lung cancer who had stable disease on radiotherapy plus ipilimumab.

The table lists this clone with a count of one. The chain combines TRBV6-6 with TRBJ2-1, with 8 bases matching TRBD2. CDR3 length: 15 amino acids. V shed 6 bases, J shed 3 bases, and the junction held 7 bases outside the gene matches. Germline-derived CDR1 and CDR2 are MNHNY and SVGAGI (reference sequence). CDR3 residues: CASSPGTRFYNEQFF. As DNA, the CDR3 is TGTGCCAGCAGCCCCGGGACTAGATTCTACAATGAGCAGTTCTTC.

The chain links TRBV5-1 to TRBJ2-5, with TRBD2 matching over 9 bases. The CDR3 is 16 residues long. Trimming removed 0 bases from V and 4 bases from J; junction bases left unmatched: 7. Germline V lookup: CDR1 SGHRS, CDR2 YFSETQ. In DNA form, the CDR3 reads TGCGCCAGCAGCTTGGATCCTAGCGGGGTGGTAGAGACCCAGTACTTC. Translation gives CASSLDPSGVVETQYF.

This clone was picked up one time. The rearrangement uses TRBV19 and TRBJ2-1; unclear D gene. V was trimmed by 5 bases and J by 9 bases, leaving 11 bases between them. Germline V CDR1 and CDR2: LNHDA, SQIVND (reference sequence). The CDR3 loop spans 12 amino acids. In nucleotides, the CDR3 is TGTGCCAGTAGTCCCGCGGTCGCTGAGCAGTTCTTC. It yields the protein CASSPAVAEQFF.

The genes are TRBV5-1 and TRBJ2-2, with 7 bases identical to TRBD1. After removal of 4 bases from V and 4 bases from J, the junction contained 10 bases not matched to a gene. The length of the CDR3 is 16 residues. Looked up from germline, CDR1 is SGHRS and CDR2 is YFSETQ. CDR3 residues: CASSRQGVSSTGELFF. The CDR3 region has the DNA TGCGCCAGCAGCCGACAGGGTGTTAGTTCCACCGGGGAGCTGTTTTTT.

The CDR3 nucleotides are TGCGCCAGCAGCCAAGAGAGGACAGGGGCTTTCTCTGGGGCCAACGTCCTGACTTTC. It is translated as CASSQERTGAFSGANVLTF. This chain links TRBV4-1 with TRBJ2-6, with TRBD1 identical over 9 bases. The CDR3 is made up of 19 amino acids. J lost 0 bases, V lost 0 bases, and 6 bases had no gene match. CDR1 and CDR2 from the germline V gene are MGHRA and YSYEKL.

The genes are TRBV5-1 and TRBJ2-1, with D hard to call. Looked up from germline, CDR1 is SGHRS and CDR2 is YFSETQ. This CDR3 region has 15 residues. The germline V and J ends were trimmed by 4 bases and 6 bases, with 17 bases remaining between them. Here the CDR3 DNA reads TGCGCCAGCAGCCCGAAGGCAGGTGGGTTCAATGAGCAGTTCTTC. This translates into CASSPKAGGFNEQFF.

The chain has TRBV10-2 and TRBJ1-4; D not resolved. V dropped 0 bases and J dropped 7 bases, with 12 bases sitting between them. Germline CDR1 and CDR2: WSHSY and SAAADI. The CDR3 is made up of 15 amino acids. Here the CDR3 reads CASSESGNGGEKLFF. The CDR3 region has the DNA TGCGCCAGCAGTGAGTCTGGGAACGGAGGTGAAAAACTGTTTTTT.